This T cell receptor (beta chain) was captured in a study of Ad26.COV2.S vaccination and SARS-CoV-2 variants (dated by TCRdb to the early 2020s). For the wider study: Donors in the vaccine arm were drawn from COV1001, a multicentre, randomized, double-blind, placebo-controlled phase I-IIa trial testing Ad26.COV2.S in healthy adults. Ad26.COV2.S was given intramuscularly at 5x10^10 or 1x10^11 viral particles, as a single shot or as two shots 56 days apart. Sequencing of the TCRbeta repertoire served to evaluate the specificity and breadth of SARS-CoV-2-reactive T cell receptors following Ad26.COV2.S vaccination. A total of 32 samples were included in the TCR-sequenced set, comprising roughly 19 Ad26.COV2.S vaccine recipients, 5 placebo recipients and 8 SARS-CoV-2 convalescent individuals. Trial participants were randomized into five groups of five: low-dose or high-dose Ad26.COV2.S given once or twice, or placebo on both occasions. Throughout the experiments and outcome assessment, investigators stayed blinded to trial group allocation. Broad study findings and their caveats: Vaccine and placebo recipients had similar non-spike TCR breadth, a finding consistent with the vaccine containing only spike. The authors noted that total T cell responses may have been underestimated by the TCR breadth and depth analyses. The study was not powered to compare responses between vaccine doses or regimens. After vaccination, spike-specific CD8+ and CD4+ T cell responses were reported to show substantial breadth. Spike-specific TCR breadth was higher in Ad26.COV2.S recipients than in placebo recipients (P = 0.0014).

The treatment or condition label, read with the paper, signifies: 15 to 20 received Ad26.COV2.S at low or high dose, single or two shots; several received placebo; per-sample allocation not given. For vaccine and placebo recipients, repertoires were sequenced using samples collected on day 63 after the first injection. In Cohort 1b, about two dozen adults aged 18-55 years were enrolled at a single site in Boston, USA, between 29 July and 7 August 2020. Ad26.COV2.S was a replication-incompetent adenovirus type 26 vector that expressed a prefusion-stabilized SARS-CoV-2 spike protein derived from the original Wuhan strain. Remarks on this clone: Its antigen is not yet known. Base qualities are missing; no much larger clone stands one base away.

V is cut by 5 bases and J by 9 bases, and the space between the germline ends is 11 bases. From cysteine to phenylalanine, the CDR3 is 12 amino acids long. The entry retains the CDR3 DNA only, 36 bases that are in frame from base 1. The immunoSEQ Assay was the method used to sequence TCRbeta CDR3 regions. After extraction, genomic DNA underwent amplification by bias-controlled multiplex PCR, followed by high-throughput sequencing. The authors processed their data as follows. To quantify the absolute abundance of each unique TCRbeta CDR3 region, sequences were collapsed and filtered. T cell fraction was estimated by normalizing TCRbeta template counts to usable DNA, with usable DNA measured through amplification of reference genes found in all nucleated cells. Repertoire TCRs were annotated as SARS-CoV-2-specific by exact matching of V gene, CDR3 amino acid sequence and J gene to a known reactive TCR set. The reference SARS-CoV-2 TCR set was derived from MIRA and filtered for enrichment in COVID-19-positive ImmuneCODE repertoires, a step that removed public or cross-reactive TCRs. Using the MIRA antigens, annotated TCRs were further analysed by specific ORF or by position within an ORF. Depth was the summed frequency of annotated unique rearrangements, while breadth was defined as annotated unique rearrangements over total unique productive rearrangements. Group comparisons of TCR breadth used two-sided Wilcoxon rank-sum tests. Entries here come from immuneACCESS through TCRdb and include only in-frame sequences with V and J called. Some clones fail to appear in such tables; in the studies checked, an unresolved V gene covers under half of the shortfall, and the cause of the remainder is unknown. V and J calls and clone size are copied from that table; D and trimming were computed from the DNA. The sample table lists about 480,000 clones, around 90% of them with a count of one. The ten largest clones capture 9.5% to 15% of the sample.

The clonotype comes from a person aged 18-65 years who received the Ad26.COV2.S COVID-19 vaccine or a placebo. Rearrangement joined TRBV12-3 or TRBV12-4 to TRBJ2-4, with a weak D call of TRBD2 (5 bases match). The source material was peripheral blood, sampled in a trial of Ad26.COV2.S vaccine versus placebo. The CDR3 reads CASSSGASIQYF. DNA sequence: TGTGCCAGCAGTAGCGGAGCAAGCATTCAGTACTTC.